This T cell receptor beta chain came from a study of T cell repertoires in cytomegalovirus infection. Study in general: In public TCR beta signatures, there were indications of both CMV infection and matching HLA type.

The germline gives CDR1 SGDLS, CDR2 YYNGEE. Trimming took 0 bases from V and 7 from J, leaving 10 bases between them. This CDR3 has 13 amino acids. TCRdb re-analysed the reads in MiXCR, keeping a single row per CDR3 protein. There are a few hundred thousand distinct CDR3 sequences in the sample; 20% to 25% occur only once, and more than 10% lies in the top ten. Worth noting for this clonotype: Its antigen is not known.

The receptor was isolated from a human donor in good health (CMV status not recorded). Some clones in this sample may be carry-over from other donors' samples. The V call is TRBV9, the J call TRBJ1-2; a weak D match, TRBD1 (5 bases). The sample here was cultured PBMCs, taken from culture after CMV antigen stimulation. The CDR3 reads CASSVAQGIGYTF. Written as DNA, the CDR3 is TGTGCCAGCAGCGTAGCCCAGGGAATTGGCTACACCTTC.